Listed below are T cell receptor beta chains from one sample, sequenced in a study of PD-1 blockade in classical Hodgkin lymphoma. The table came from immunoSEQ multiplex PCR; TCRdb's copy has only in-frame clones and leaves some out. The table records 27,000 or so clones, more than 70% of them present only once. The source material was CD4+ T cells from blood, sampled before the fourth cycle of nivolumab. The source is a human donor with classical Hodgkin lymphoma. The CDR3 runs from the conserved cysteine through the conserved F or W. Each record gives: V gene, clone size, J gene, D gene, CDR3 DNA, CDR3 protein. D genes are given only for firm matches. Size is stated for part of the rows, as once, few or many counts, or as a class when the clone is expanded.

v_gene: TRBV5-6; abundance: .; j_gene: TRBJ2-5; d_gene: TRBD2; CDR3nt: TGTGCCAGCAAGCTAGCGGGGTCCCAGTACTTC; CDR3aa: CASKLAGSQYF
v_gene: TRBV7-2; abundance: .; j_gene: TRBJ2-4; d_gene: .; CDR3nt: TGTGCCAGCAGCTTAGACGGCAGGCGACAGGACTTC; CDR3aa: CASSLDGRRQDF
v_gene: TRBV2; abundance: .; j_gene: TRBJ2-7; d_gene: .; CDR3nt: TGTGCCAGCAGTAACCGCGGGACTTTCTACGAGCAGTACTTC; CDR3aa: CASSNRGTFYEQYF
v_gene: TRBV29-1; abundance: .; j_gene: TRBJ2-1; d_gene: TRBD2; CDR3nt: TGCAGCGGGGCAGGTCAACCGGGACTAACCTCCTACAATGAGCAGTTCTTC; CDR3aa: CSGAGQPGLTSYNEQFF
v_gene: TRBV18; abundance: once; j_gene: TRBJ1-4; d_gene: TRBD1; CDR3nt: TGTGCCAGCTCACCACAGGGGGCTCAAACTAATGAAAAACTGTTTTTT; CDR3aa: CASSPQGAQTNEKLFF
v_gene: TRBV7-9; abundance: .; j_gene: TRBJ2-1; d_gene: .; CDR3nt: TGTGCCAGCAGCTGGACCCCGGCGGCGTCGGATGAGCAGTTCTTC; CDR3aa: CASSWTPAASDEQFF
v_gene: TRBV27; abundance: .; j_gene: TRBJ1-1; d_gene: .; CDR3nt: TGTGCCAGCAGTGGGGGACAAGCGATGAACACTGAAGCTTTCTTT; CDR3aa: CASSGGQAMNTEAFF
v_gene: TRBV18; abundance: .; j_gene: TRBJ2-7; d_gene: TRBD2; CDR3nt: TGTGCCAGCTCACGAGCCGGGACTAACTCCTATGAGCAGTACTTC; CDR3aa: CASSRAGTNSYEQYF
v_gene: TRBV5-1; abundance: .; j_gene: TRBJ2-2; d_gene: .; CDR3nt: TGCGCCAGCCACTCCGCGAACACCGGGGAGCTGTTTTTT; CDR3aa: CASHSANTGELFF
v_gene: TRBV11-2; abundance: .; j_gene: TRBJ1-4; d_gene: .; CDR3nt: TGTGCCAGCAGCCAGAGAGGTCGGGTCACCCAAACTAATGAAAAACTGTTTTTT; CDR3aa: CASSQRGRVTQTNEKLFF
v_gene: TRBV18; abundance: once; j_gene: TRBJ1-4; d_gene: .; CDR3nt: TGTGCCAGCTCACCTGGAGGGATTGGTCGTGAAAAACTGTTTTTT; CDR3aa: CASSPGGIGREKLFF
v_gene: TRBV5-1; abundance: once; j_gene: TRBJ2-6; d_gene: .; CDR3nt: TGCGCCAGCATTGAGGGATCCGGGGCCAACGTCCTGACTTTC; CDR3aa: CASIEGSGANVLTF
v_gene: TRBV2; abundance: .; j_gene: TRBJ2-2; d_gene: .; CDR3nt: TGTGCCAGCAGTGCTAACGGGGTTAACACCGGGGAGCTGTTTTTT; CDR3aa: CASSANGVNTGELFF
v_gene: TRBV14; abundance: .; j_gene: TRBJ2-2; d_gene: .; CDR3nt: TGTGCCAGCAGCCAAGATCGAGTTACCGGGGAGCTGTTTTTT; CDR3aa: CASSQDRVTGELFF
v_gene: TRBV6-1; abundance: .; j_gene: TRBJ1-3; d_gene: .; CDR3nt: TGTGCCACCTCTACCGGAAACACCATATATTTT; CDR3aa: CATSTGNTIYF
v_gene: TRBV6-1; abundance: .; j_gene: TRBJ1-5; d_gene: .; CDR3nt: TGTGCCAGCAGTGAAAAGCCCGCGCAGGGGAATGGGCGGGAAAGCAATCAGCCCCAGCATTTT; CDR3aa: CASSEKPAQGNGRESNQPQHF
v_gene: TRBV27; abundance: few; j_gene: TRBJ2-7; d_gene: TRBD2; CDR3nt: TGTGCCAGCAGTTTTACCCGGGAGGGCGAGCAGTACTTC; CDR3aa: CASSFTREGEQYF
v_gene: TRBV6-5; abundance: .; j_gene: TRBJ2-2; d_gene: TRBD2; CDR3nt: TGTGCCAGCAGTGGGGACTATCCCGGGGAGCTGTTTTTT; CDR3aa: CASSGDYPGELFF
v_gene: TRBV19; abundance: .; j_gene: TRBJ2-7; d_gene: TRBD2; CDR3nt: TGTGCCAGTCAGATAGCGGGAGGGCCTTTCGAGCAGTACTTC; CDR3aa: CASQIAGGPFEQYF
v_gene: TRBV19; abundance: .; j_gene: TRBJ2-7; d_gene: .; CDR3nt: TGTGCCAGTAGTACTGGGGCAGGGTTAAACGAGCAGTACTTC; CDR3aa: CASSTGAGLNEQYF
v_gene: TRBV6-1; abundance: .; j_gene: TRBJ1-4; d_gene: .; CDR3nt: TGTGCCAGCAGTGAAGGGGGGGTGTCGGCTGAAAAACTGTTTTTT; CDR3aa: CASSEGGVSAEKLFF
v_gene: TRBV5-1; abundance: once; j_gene: TRBJ2-7; d_gene: .; CDR3nt: TGCGCCAGCAGCTTCGGAGAAAGGCCTTACGAGCAGTACTTC; CDR3aa: CASSFGERPYEQYF
v_gene: TRBV6-6; abundance: .; j_gene: TRBJ2-2; d_gene: TRBD2; CDR3nt: TGTGCCAGCATCCGTTCCGGGGGGATGAACACCGGGGAGCTGTTTTTT; CDR3aa: CASIRSGGMNTGELFF
v_gene: TRBV25-1; abundance: .; j_gene: TRBJ1-6; d_gene: .; CDR3nt: TGTGCCAGCGGATGGAGCTCCTATAATTCACCCCTCCACTTT; CDR3aa: CASGWSSYNSPLHF
v_gene: TRBV9; abundance: .; j_gene: TRBJ1-4; d_gene: .; CDR3nt: TGTGCCAGCAGCGTAGGGCCAACAACTAATGAAAAACTGTTTTTT; CDR3aa: CASSVGPTTNEKLFF
v_gene: TRBV5-5; abundance: .; j_gene: TRBJ1-3; d_gene: TRBD1; CDR3nt: TGTGCCAGCAGCTTGGACAGGGGGAGCTCTGGAAACACCATATATTTT; CDR3aa: CASSLDRGSSGNTIYF
v_gene: TRBV28; abundance: .; j_gene: TRBJ1-2; d_gene: .; CDR3nt: TGTGCCAGCAGGAACCCGGGACGTGGCTACACCTTC; CDR3aa: CASRNPGRGYTF
v_gene: TRBV25-1; abundance: .; j_gene: TRBJ1-2; d_gene: .; CDR3nt: TGTGCCAGCAGTGTGGGGGCTGGAGGCTACACCTTC; CDR3aa: CASSVGAGGYTF
v_gene: TRBV9; abundance: .; j_gene: TRBJ1-3; d_gene: .; CDR3nt: TGTGCCAGCAGCGTGCTTGCCGACAGTCCGGGAAACACCATATATTTT; CDR3aa: CASSVLADSPGNTIYF
v_gene: TRBV10-3; abundance: .; j_gene: TRBJ2-7; d_gene: TRBD2; CDR3nt: TGTGCCATCAGTGAATCGGGAGCGGGAGGTACCTACGAGCAGTACTTC; CDR3aa: CAISESGAGGTYEQYF
v_gene: TRBV10-3; abundance: .; j_gene: TRBJ1-1; d_gene: .; CDR3nt: TGTGCCATCAGTGAGTACGAGGTAGAGGGCCTCGCGGGGGAGGTTACCACTGAAGCTTTCTTT; CDR3aa: CAISEYEVEGLAGEVTTEAFF
v_gene: TRBV30; abundance: few; j_gene: TRBJ1-5; d_gene: .; CDR3nt: TGTGCCTGGAGCGTAACGGACAATCAGCCCCAGCATTTT; CDR3aa: CAWSVTDNQPQHF
v_gene: TRBV7-9; abundance: .; j_gene: TRBJ2-6; d_gene: TRBD1; CDR3nt: TGTGCCAGCAGTTTAGGCCCCGGGACAGGGGGCTCTGGGGCCAACGTCCTGACTTTC; CDR3aa: CASSLGPGTGGSGANVLTF
v_gene: TRBV6-6; abundance: .; j_gene: TRBJ2-2; d_gene: TRBD2; CDR3nt: TGTGCCAGCAGTTACACGGGACTAGGACACACCGGGGAGCTGTTTTTT; CDR3aa: CASSYTGLGHTGELFF
v_gene: TRBV5-8; abundance: .; j_gene: TRBJ2-1; d_gene: .; CDR3nt: TGTGCCAGCAGCTCTTTCCGGGACGGCAACGGTGAGCAGTTCTTC; CDR3aa: CASSSFRDGNGEQFF
v_gene: TRBV28; abundance: .; j_gene: TRBJ2-5; d_gene: .; CDR3nt: TGTGCCAGCAGTTTCCGAGGGCAAGAGACCCAGTACTTC; CDR3aa: CASSFRGQETQYF
v_gene: TRBV18; abundance: .; j_gene: TRBJ1-3; d_gene: TRBD1; CDR3nt: TGTGCCAGCTCATCCAAAACCGGGACAGGGTCTTCTGGAAACACCATATATTTT; CDR3aa: CASSSKTGTGSSGNTIYF
v_gene: TRBV28; abundance: .; j_gene: TRBJ1-5; d_gene: .; CDR3nt: TGTGCCAGCAGTCCTCGGACGAGGCTTAATCAGCCCCAGCATTTT; CDR3aa: CASSPRTRLNQPQHF
v_gene: TRBV15; abundance: .; j_gene: TRBJ2-5; d_gene: TRBD2; CDR3nt: TGTGCCACCAGCAGGGGTTGGGGAATAGCGGGAGAGTATCAGACCCAGTACTTC; CDR3aa: CATSRGWGIAGEYQTQYF
v_gene: TRBV5-1; abundance: once; j_gene: TRBJ2-1; d_gene: .; CDR3nt: TGCGCCAGCAGCTTGGGGCTAGCTACTGAGCAGTTCTTC; CDR3aa: CASSLGLATEQFF
v_gene: TRBV6-6; abundance: once; j_gene: TRBJ1-1; d_gene: TRBD1; CDR3nt: TGTGCCAGCAGCCCCAACAGGGGGCAGGGCACTGAAGCTTTCTTT; CDR3aa: CASSPNRGQGTEAFF
v_gene: TRBV6-6; abundance: .; j_gene: TRBJ1-3; d_gene: .; CDR3nt: TGTGCCAGCAGTTACTCGAGTCCGGGCACTGGAAACACCATATATTTT; CDR3aa: CASSYSSPGTGNTIYF
v_gene: TRBV19; abundance: few; j_gene: TRBJ2-7; d_gene: .; CDR3nt: TGTGCCAGTAGTATAACAGGGACAACCTACGAGCAGTACTTC; CDR3aa: CASSITGTTYEQYF
v_gene: TRBV5-4; abundance: once; j_gene: TRBJ1-1; d_gene: .; CDR3nt: TGTGCCGCGCGGGAGCAGGTGAGCACTGAAGCTTTCTTT; CDR3aa: CAAREQVSTEAFF
v_gene: TRBV28; abundance: .; j_gene: TRBJ2-2; d_gene: TRBD2; CDR3nt: TGTGCCAGCATCCTACATGGACTAGCGGGAGTCGGCGGGGAGCTGTTTTTT; CDR3aa: CASILHGLAGVGGELFF
v_gene: TRBV6-1; abundance: .; j_gene: TRBJ1-2; d_gene: .; CDR3nt: TGTGCCAGCAGTGAAGAGGGCAGGGGAGACTATGGCTACACCTTC; CDR3aa: CASSEEGRGDYGYTF
v_gene: TRBV5-1; abundance: .; j_gene: TRBJ1-4; d_gene: .; CDR3nt: TGCGCCAGCAGCTTGGTAGGGGCAGGGCTGACTAATGAAAAACTGTTTTTT; CDR3aa: CASSLVGAGLTNEKLFF
v_gene: TRBV29-1; abundance: .; j_gene: TRBJ1-5; d_gene: TRBD1; CDR3nt: TGCAGCGTTATGACAGGGGCCCTCAATCAGCCCCAGCATTTT; CDR3aa: CSVMTGALNQPQHF
v_gene: TRBV19; abundance: .; j_gene: TRBJ1-5; d_gene: TRBD1; CDR3nt: TGTGCCAGTAGTATTTCATGGACAGGGTTGTCGGGTCAGCCCCAGCATTTT; CDR3aa: CASSISWTGLSGQPQHF
v_gene: TRBV6-1; abundance: .; j_gene: TRBJ2-7; d_gene: .; CDR3nt: TGTGCCAGCAGTGAAGTCGCCCCGCAGACCTCCTACGAGCAGTACTTC; CDR3aa: CASSEVAPQTSYEQYF
v_gene: TRBV2; abundance: few; j_gene: TRBJ1-3; d_gene: TRBD1; CDR3nt: TGTGCCAGCTTGGACAGGGGAGGAAACACCATATATTTT; CDR3aa: CASLDRGGNTIYF
v_gene: TRBV5-1; abundance: .; j_gene: TRBJ1-5; d_gene: .; CDR3nt: TGCGCCAGCAGCTTGGAAGGGACGAGCAATCAGCCCCAGCATTTT; CDR3aa: CASSLEGTSNQPQHF
v_gene: TRBV5-1; abundance: .; j_gene: TRBJ2-1; d_gene: TRBD1; CDR3nt: TGCGCCAGCAGTACTGGGGGGGACAGGGCTAATGAGCAGTTCTTC; CDR3aa: CASSTGGDRANEQFF
v_gene: TRBV2; abundance: .; j_gene: TRBJ1-6; d_gene: TRBD1; CDR3nt: TGTGCCAGCAGCATCACAGGGGGCCATAATTCACCCCTCCACTTT; CDR3aa: CASSITGGHNSPLHF
v_gene: TRBV30; abundance: .; j_gene: TRBJ2-1; d_gene: .; CDR3nt: TGTGCCGGGGCCTCACAGGGCTGGGATGAGCAGTTCTTC; CDR3aa: CAGASQGWDEQFF
v_gene: TRBV11-2; abundance: .; j_gene: TRBJ2-1; d_gene: .; CDR3nt: TGTGCCAGCAGCTTAGGCGAGGGGCGCTACAATGAGCAGTTCTTC; CDR3aa: CASSLGEGRYNEQFF
v_gene: TRBV7-9; abundance: .; j_gene: TRBJ1-2; d_gene: .; CDR3nt: TGTGCCAGCAGCTTAGCGGGTGGGGGGCCCTCCCCTAGTGATGGCTACACCTTC; CDR3aa: CASSLAGGGPSPSDGYTF
v_gene: TRBV7-9; abundance: .; j_gene: TRBJ2-7; d_gene: TRBD2; CDR3nt: TGTGCCAGCAGCTTTAAGACGGTGACTAGCGGGAAACTTGACGAGCAGTACTTC; CDR3aa: CASSFKTVTSGKLDEQYF